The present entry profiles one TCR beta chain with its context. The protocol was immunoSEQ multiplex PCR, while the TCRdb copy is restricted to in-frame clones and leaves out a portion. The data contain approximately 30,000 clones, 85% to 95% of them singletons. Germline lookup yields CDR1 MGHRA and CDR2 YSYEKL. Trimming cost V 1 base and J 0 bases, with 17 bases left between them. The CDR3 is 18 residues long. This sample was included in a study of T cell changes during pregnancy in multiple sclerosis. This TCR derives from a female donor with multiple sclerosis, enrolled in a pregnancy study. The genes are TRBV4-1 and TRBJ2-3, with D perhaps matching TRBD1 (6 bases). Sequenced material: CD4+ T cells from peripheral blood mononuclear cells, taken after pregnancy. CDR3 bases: TGCGCCAGCAGCCAAGTATTTCGGACAGCCAAAAGCACAGATACGCAGTATTTT. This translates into CASSQVFRTAKSTDTQYF.